The TCR beta chain described here comes from a study of shared clonotypes between healthy human individuals. Study observations and caveats: Around 5.3% of naive CD4 clonotypes were shared across four donors. Blood alone was sampled, and tissue repertoires likely differ.

Trimming stripped 2 bases from V and 2 bases from J, with 10 bases between. The CDR3 totals 14 residues. Germline CDR1 reads LNHDA; CDR2 reads SQIVND (reference sequence). A word on this clone: Its target is unknown.

Here immunoSEQ multiplex PCR was the method, and the copy in TCRdb shows in-frame clones only, minus some. Of around 1.5 million clones listed, approximately 98% are singletons. Sequenced sample: naive CD4+ T cells sorted from blood. The subset was: CD45RA+ positively selected. The genes are TRBV19 and TRBJ2-7; D is perhaps TRBD2 (6 bases). This receptor was obtained from a man aged 30 to 39 in good health. DNA of the CDR3: TGTGCCAGTAGTATAACGGGAGATACCTACGAGCAGTACTTC. This codes for CASSITGDTYEQYF. The variable domain in full, completed from reference TRBV19 and TRBJ2-7, reads DGGITQSPKYLFRKEGQNVTLSCEQNLNHDAMYWYRQDPGQGLRLIYYSQIVNDFQKGDIAEGYSVSREKKESFPLTVTSAQKNPTAFYLCASSITGDTYEQYFGPGTRLTVT.